This T cell receptor beta chain is drawn from a study of OX40 agonist ivuxolimab in advanced cancers. Study context: Three patients got partial responses; one had hepatocellular carcinoma and two had cutaneous melanoma. Points from the study as a whole: Partial responders treated at 0.1-3.0 mg/kg exhibited clonal expansion among the lowest measured.

V was pared by 3 bases and J by 0 bases, with 3 bases of the junction left unmatched. CDR1 is SGHNT, CDR2 YENEEA, per germline. CDR3 length: 17 residues. The repertoire was sequenced with immunoSEQ multiplex PCR; TCRdb's copy has only in-frame clones and lacks some. The data contain around 88,000 clones, about 92% of them seen just once; the ten biggest clones take up around 0.5%. Points on this clone: Its antigen remains unknown.

The chain recombines TRBV11-3 with TRBJ2-6, with TRBD1 matching over 9 bases. Material: CD4+ or CD8+ T cells sorted from blood, obtained in a trial of the OX40 agonist ivuxolimab. The sequence was obtained from an adult with an advanced solid tumor such as melanoma, head and neck, liver or kidney cancer. The chain's CDR3 is CASSLGQGPSGANVLTF. As DNA, the CDR3 is TGTGCCAGCAGCTTGGGACAGGGCCCCTCTGGGGCCAACGTCCTGACTTTC.